The 14 T cell receptor beta chains presented below share a single source sample, sequenced in a study of T cell repertoires in cytomegalovirus infection. TCRdb used MiXCR to reprocess the reads, holding one entry per CDR3 protein. The data show roughly 920,000 distinct CDR3 sequences, 30% to 40% seen once. These receptors' targets are unknown. The material was cultured CD8+ T cells from PBMCs, obtained from culture after CMV antigen stimulation. These receptors all stem from a human donor in good health (CMV status not recorded). Some clones in this sample may be carry-over from other donors' samples.

This clonotype was observed a single time. The chain joins TRBV19 to TRBJ1-5; tentative D call: TRBD1 (6 bases). The CDR3 is 16 amino acids. Trimming took 6 bases from V and 1 from J, leaving 16 bases between them. From germline, CDR1 is LNHDA and CDR2 SQIVND (reference sequence). The CDR3 region is CASSLTRTESNQPQHF. In DNA form, the CDR3 reads TGTGCCAGTAGCCTCACACGGACAGAAAGCAATCAGCCCCAGCATTTT.

This clonotype has a single count. The V and J genes are TRBV7-3 and TRBJ2-1, with a weak D call TRBD2 (6 bases). The ends were cut back, 1 base at V and 7 bases at J, with 14 bases in the middle. The length of the CDR3 is 15 residues. Per germline, CDR1 SGHTA and CDR2 FQGTGA. Written as DNA, the CDR3 is TGTGCCAGCAGCTTAAACTGGGGCCGGGGGAATGAGCAGTTCTTC. Encoded protein: CASSLNWGRGNEQFF.

This sequence joins TRBV28 and TRBJ2-2; D is unclear. Looked up from germline, CDR1 is MDHEN and CDR2 is SYDVKM. The V end was cut by 5 bases, the J end by 2 bases, with 12 bases between. The CDR3 sequence is 15 residues long. CDR3 sequence: CASSGWTDNTGELFF. The CDR3 DNA reads TGTGCCAGCAGTGGCTGGACCGATAACACCGGGGAGCTGTTTTTT.

The chain combines TRBV4-1 with TRBJ2-3; 7 nucleotides line up with TRBD1. CDR3 length: 15 amino acids. Germline V gene sequence: CDR1 MGHRA, CDR2 YSYEKL. Losses at the gene ends were 0 bases for V and 6 bases for J; bases not matched to a gene: 6. The CDR3 DNA reads as TGCGCCAGCAGCCAAGAAGGTGTAGGGGGCGATACGCAGTATTTT. Translating gives CASSQEGVGGDTQYF.

V is TRBV28 and J is TRBJ1-6; possible D gene TRBD1, 6 bases. Germline lookup yields CDR1 MDHEN and CDR2 SYDVKM. V was trimmed by 6 bases and J by 0 bases, leaving 27 bases between them. The CDR3 runs to 21 residues. CDR3 sequence: CASSKFYRDIWESSYNSPLHF. The CDR3 nucleotides read TGTGCCAGCAGCAAATTCTACCGGGACATCTGGGAAAGCTCCTATAATTCACCCCTCCACTTT.

This clonotype was recorded a few times. This rearrangement joins TRBV7-6 to TRBJ2-7; 7 bases align to TRBD1. Germline CDR1 and CDR2: SGHVS and FNYEAQ. This CDR3 comprises 16 residues. V was pared by 5 bases and J by 5 bases, with 15 bases of the junction left unmatched. Here the CDR3 DNA reads TGTGCCAGCAGCCCCACTACAGAACAGGGGTGGGACGAGCAGTACTTC. Protein product: CASSPTTEQGWDEQYF.

This clonotype has just a few counts. The V and J genes are TRBV6-5 and TRBJ1-1, with D hard to call. The CDR3 runs 14 residues. Germline values: CDR1 MNHEY, CDR2 SVGAGI. Trimming cost V 5 bases and J 2 bases, with 12 bases left between them. CDR3 sequence: CASSPGIGNTEAFF. CDR3 DNA: TGTGCCAGCAGTCCAGGAATCGGCAACACTGAAGCTTTCTTT.

This clonotype was observed a handful of times. The CDR3 sequence is CASSQDLAGGYNEQFF. The CDR3, as DNA: TGCGCCAGCAGCCAAGATCTAGCGGGGGGCTACAATGAGCAGTTCTTC. V gene TRBV4-3 combines with J gene TRBJ2-1; 11 nucleotides agree with TRBD2. The J segment lost 3 bases and the V segment lost 0 bases, leaving 1 base of the junction unmatched. Germline lookup yields CDR1 LGHNA and CDR2 YSLEER. This CDR3 is 16 amino acids long.

In its sample, this clonotype was seen a few times. V and J are TRBV2 and TRBJ2-1; TRBD2 aligns across 9 bases. V shed 5 bases and J 5 bases; nucleotides not matched to a gene: 4. This CDR3 has 14 amino acids. CDR1 SNHLY and CDR2 FYNNEI come from the germline V gene. This chain's CDR3 is CASSFRGGDNEQFF. CDR3 nucleotides: TGTGCCAGCAGTTTCCGCGGGGGGGACAATGAGCAGTTCTTC. Full variable domain (missing parts from reference TRBV2 and TRBJ2-1): EPEVTQTPSHQVTQMGQEVILRCVPISNHLYFYWYRQILGQKVEFLVSFYNNEISEKSEIFDDQFSVERPDGSNFTLKIRSTKLEDSAMYFCASSFRGGDNEQFFGPGTRLTVL.

The chain couples TRBV10-2 to TRBJ1-5, with no clear D. V was shortened by 5 bases and J by 2 bases, with 16 bases between the two germline ends. The CDR3 is 16 amino acids. Germline V gene sequence: CDR1 WSHSY, CDR2 SAAADI. CDR3 amino acids: CASSLGPGGGNQPQHF. The CDR3 DNA reads TGCGCCAGCAGTCTAGGCCCGGGTGGGGGCAATCAGCCCCAGCATTTT.

This clonotype was counted many times. This sequence joins TRBV6-1 and TRBJ2-3; no definite D call. This CDR3 is built from 11 residues. V was shortened by 8 bases and J by 7 bases, with 10 bases between the two germline ends. Germline V gene lookup returns CDR1 MNHNS and CDR2 SASEGT. This CDR3 reads CASVLGYTQYF. CDR3 nucleotides: TGTGCCAGCGTACTTGGGTATACGCAGTATTTT.

This clonotype appeared a few times. This CDR3 reads CASSVRGPLNTEAFF. CDR3 DNA: TGTGCCAGCAGCGTCAGGGGACCCCTGAACACTGAAGCTTTCTTT. The chain uses TRBV6-1 and TRBJ1-1; maybe TRBD1 (6 bases). CDR3 length: 15 amino acids. V shed 6 bases and J shed 0 bases, with 14 bases lying between them. Germline V lookup: CDR1 MNHNS, CDR2 SASEGT.

This clonotype was detected only a few times. This chain connects TRBV24-1 to TRBJ2-5, with D possibly being TRBD1 or TRBD2 (5 bases each). The germline gives CDR1 KGHDR, CDR2 SFDVKD. The germline V and J ends were trimmed by 4 bases and 5 bases, with 7 bases remaining between them. This CDR3 has 12 residues. CDR3: CATSDWGETQYF. The CDR3 coding sequence is TGTGCCACCAGTGACTGGGGGGAGACCCAGTACTTC.

A word on this clonotype: A much larger clone lies a single base off, so this may be a read error. The chain employs TRBV12-3 or TRBV12-4 and TRBJ1-2; 9 positions agree with TRBD1. The CDR3 extends over 14 amino acids. V shed 5 bases and J 7 bases; nucleotides not matched to a gene: 8. The CDR3 is CASSLTGQGRGYTF. The DNA for the CDR3 is TGTGCCAGCAGTCTAACGGGACAGGGCCGTGGCTACACCTTC.